The rows below give T cell receptor beta chains drawn from one sample of a study of cytomegalovirus exposure and HLA in healthy donors. Clones were sequenced by immunoSEQ multiplex PCR, and TCRdb holds only the in-frame ones, with some missing. The data hold hundreds of thousands of clones, with more than 55% observed a single time. The sequenced sample consisted of PBMCs. The receptors were sampled from a female donor in good health and CMV-seronegative. Each CDR3 is given with its conserved first and last residue. A D gene is named only where the DNA matches it firmly. Clone size appears in some rows only: once, few, many, or a class for an expanded clone.

TRBV9,.,.,TRBJ1-4,TGTGCCAGCAGCCTTCAGGGGTGGAAGAATGAAAAACTGTTTTTT,CASSLQGWKNEKLFF
TRBV6-6,.,TRBD1,TRBJ1-5,TGTGCCAGCAGTCTCGAGACAGGGAATCAGCCCCAGCATTTT,CASSLETGNQPQHF
TRBV13,once,.,TRBJ2-7,TGTGCCAGCAGCTTACGCGGGGTACCCTACGAGCAGTACTTC,CASSLRGVPYEQYF
TRBV7-8,.,TRBD2,TRBJ2-7,TGTGCCAGCAGCTTAGCCCACCCTAGCGGACTCTACGAGCAGTACTTC,CASSLAHPSGLYEQYF
TRBV28,.,TRBD1,TRBJ1-5,TGTGCCAGCAGTGAACCGGGACAGGGGGATAGGCATTTT,CASSEPGQGDRHF
TRBV30,.,.,TRBJ2-5,TGTGCCTGGAGAGGTGATCACGGGGTAGAGACCCAGTACTTC,CAWRGDHGVETQYF
TRBV6-1,.,.,TRBJ1-5,TGTGCCAGCAGTGAAGCTACTCGAGGCAAGCTTAGCAATCAGCCCCAGCATTTT,CASSEATRGKLSNQPQHF
TRBV6-1,.,TRBD1,TRBJ2-7,TGTGCCAGCAGACCGGGACAGGGGTGGTACGAGCAGTACTTC,CASRPGQGWYEQYF
TRBV29-1,.,TRBD1,TRBJ1-2,TGCAGCGTTGTGGGTGGACAGGTTGGGGACTATGGCTACACCTTC,CSVVGGQVGDYGYTF
TRBV5-4,.,TRBD1,TRBJ2-5,TGTGCCAGCAGCGAGGGGGACAGGGTAGACGAGACCCAGTACTTC,CASSEGDRVDETQYF
TRBV6-4,.,.,TRBJ1-1,TGTGCCAGCAGTGTCCTGGGGGACATCGAAACTGAAGCTTTCTTT,CASSVLGDIETEAFF
TRBV7-8,.,TRBD1,TRBJ2-7,TGTGCCAGCAGCTTAGCGGGGGACAGGGGCGCCTACGAGCAGTACTTC,CASSLAGDRGAYEQYF
TRBV5-1,.,.,TRBJ1-1,TGCGCCAGCAGCTTGTCCGGTGAAGCTTTCTTT,CASSLSGEAFF
TRBV6-4,.,.,TRBJ2-1,TGTGCCAGCAGTGACTCGGCAGGGGCCACGAATGAGCAGTTCTTC,CASSDSAGATNEQFF
TRBV10-3,.,TRBD2,TRBJ2-1,TGTGCCATCAGACCATCGACTAGCGGGAGTTCAGGTGAGCAGTTCTTC,CAIRPSTSGSSGEQFF
TRBV18,.,.,TRBJ1-2,TGTGCCAGCTCACCTTTGCAGGGAGGCTACTATGGCTACACCTTC,CASSPLQGGYYGYTF
TRBV5-6,.,TRBD1,TRBJ1-1,TGTGCCAGCAGCTTGGCCCCGGGACAGGGGGCTCGGACTGAAGCTTTCTTT,CASSLAPGQGARTEAFF
TRBV11-2,.,.,TRBJ2-6,TGTGCCAGCAGCTCAGGGTATCTCTCTGGGGCCAACGTCCTGACTTTC,CASSSGYLSGANVLTF
TRBV10-1,.,.,TRBJ2-4,TGCGCCAGCAGTGAGTATCACAGGAGAAACATTCAGTACTTC,CASSEYHRRNIQYF
TRBV2,.,.,TRBJ2-5,TGTGCCAGCACTCTCGTCTCGGAGACCCAGTACTTC,CASTLVSETQYF
TRBV5-6,.,TRBD1,TRBJ1-2,TGTGCCAGCAGCTCCACGAGGACAGGGACAGGACATCATGGCTACACCTTC,CASSSTRTGTGHHGYTF
TRBV11-1,.,TRBD2,TRBJ2-3,TGTGCCAGCTTGGCGGGAGTAGTGAGGAGCACAGATACGCAGTATTTT,CASLAGVVRSTDTQYF
TRBV2,.,TRBD2,TRBJ2-3,TGTGCCAGCAGGACTAGCCCGGCGGATACGCAGTATTTT,CASRTSPADTQYF
TRBV28,few,TRBD1,TRBJ1-4,TGTGCCAGCAGATCGTCCGGGACAGGAGGTACAACTAATGAAAAACTGTTTTTT,CASRSSGTGGTTNEKLFF